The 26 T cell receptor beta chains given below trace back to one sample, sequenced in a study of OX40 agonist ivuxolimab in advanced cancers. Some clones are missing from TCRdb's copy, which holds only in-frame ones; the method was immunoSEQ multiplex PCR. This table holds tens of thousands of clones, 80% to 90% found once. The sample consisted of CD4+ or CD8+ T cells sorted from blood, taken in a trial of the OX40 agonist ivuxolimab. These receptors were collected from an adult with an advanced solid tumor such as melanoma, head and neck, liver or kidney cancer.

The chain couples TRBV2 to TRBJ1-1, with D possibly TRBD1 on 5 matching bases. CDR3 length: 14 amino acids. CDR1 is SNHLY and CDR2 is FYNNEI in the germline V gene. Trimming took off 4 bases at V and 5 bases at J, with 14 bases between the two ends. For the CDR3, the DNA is TGTGCCAGCAGTGCTCAGGGCCAGAGGACTGAAGCTTTCTTT. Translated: CASSAQGQRTEAFF.

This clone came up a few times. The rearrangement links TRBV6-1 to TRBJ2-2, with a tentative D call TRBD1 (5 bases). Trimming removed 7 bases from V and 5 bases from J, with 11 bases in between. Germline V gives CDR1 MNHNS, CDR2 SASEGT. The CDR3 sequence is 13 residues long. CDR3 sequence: CASIQGSTGELFF. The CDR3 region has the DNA TGTGCCAGCATCCAGGGCTCGACCGGGGAGCTGTTTTTT.

The CDR3 DNA sequence: TGTGCCAGCAGCTTGGGGACAGGGAACACCTACGAGCAGTACTTC. Residues: CASSLGTGNTYEQYF. This chain uses TRBV5-6 with TRBJ2-7; 8 nucleotides line up with TRBD1. The CDR3 is 15 residues long. The V and J ends lost 0 bases and 2 bases, in that order; junction bases with no gene match: 4. CDR1 is SGHDT and CDR2 is YYEEEE in the germline V gene.

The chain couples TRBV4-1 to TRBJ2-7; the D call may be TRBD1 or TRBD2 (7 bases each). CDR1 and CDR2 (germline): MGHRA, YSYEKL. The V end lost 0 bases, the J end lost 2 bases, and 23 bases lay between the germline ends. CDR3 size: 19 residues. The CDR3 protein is CASSQETGTGRVSTYEQYF. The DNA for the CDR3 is TGCGCCAGCAGCCAAGAGACAGGGACGGGGAGGGTCAGCACCTACGAGCAGTACTTC.

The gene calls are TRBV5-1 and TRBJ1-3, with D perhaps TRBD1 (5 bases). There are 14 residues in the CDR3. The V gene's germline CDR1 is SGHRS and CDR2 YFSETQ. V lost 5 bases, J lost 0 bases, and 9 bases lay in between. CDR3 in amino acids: CASRTANSGNTIYF. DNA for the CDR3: TGCGCCAGCAGGACAGCCAACTCTGGAAACACCATATATTTT.

The CDR3 here is CASSPARGAGDTQYF. The CDR3 nucleotides are TGTGCCAGCAGCCCAGCGCGGGGCGCGGGAGATACGCAGTATTTT. The chain combines TRBV11-3 with TRBJ2-3, with a weak D call TRBD2 (6 bases). The germline V gene encodes CDR1 SGHNT and CDR2 YENEEA. V was cut by 5 bases and J by 5 bases, with 17 bases left in between. The CDR3 is made up of 15 amino acids.

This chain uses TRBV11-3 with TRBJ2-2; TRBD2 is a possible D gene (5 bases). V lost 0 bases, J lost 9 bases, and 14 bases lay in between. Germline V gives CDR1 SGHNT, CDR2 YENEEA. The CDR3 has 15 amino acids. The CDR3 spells CASSLEGSAMRELFF. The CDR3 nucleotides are TGTGCCAGCAGCTTAGAGGGTAGCGCGATGCGGGAGCTGTTTTTT.

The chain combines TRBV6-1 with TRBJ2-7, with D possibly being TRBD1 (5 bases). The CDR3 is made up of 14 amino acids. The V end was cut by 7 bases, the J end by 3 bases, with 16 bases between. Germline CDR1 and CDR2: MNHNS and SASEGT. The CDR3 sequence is CASIEQDTRYEQYF. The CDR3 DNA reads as TGTGCCAGCATCGAACAGGATACCCGCTACGAGCAGTACTTC.

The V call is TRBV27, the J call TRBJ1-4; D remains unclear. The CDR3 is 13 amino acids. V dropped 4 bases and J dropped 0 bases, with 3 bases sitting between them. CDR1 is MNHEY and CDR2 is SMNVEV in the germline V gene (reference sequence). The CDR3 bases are TGTGCCAGCAGTTCTGCAACTAATGAAAAACTGTTTTTT. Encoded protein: CASSSATNEKLFF.

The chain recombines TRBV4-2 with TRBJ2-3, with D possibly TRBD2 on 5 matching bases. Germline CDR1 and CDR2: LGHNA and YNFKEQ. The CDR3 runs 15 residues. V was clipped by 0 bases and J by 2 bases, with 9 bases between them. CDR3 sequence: CASSQDERNTDTQYF. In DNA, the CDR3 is TGTGCCAGCAGCCAAGATGAGCGGAACACAGATACGCAGTATTTT.

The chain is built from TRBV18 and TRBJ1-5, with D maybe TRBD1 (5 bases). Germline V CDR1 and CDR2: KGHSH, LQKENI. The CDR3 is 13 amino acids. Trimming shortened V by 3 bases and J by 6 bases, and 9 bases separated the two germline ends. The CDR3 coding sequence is TGTGCCAGCTCACCGACAGACCGTCAGCCCCAGCATTTT. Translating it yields CASSPTDRQPQHF.

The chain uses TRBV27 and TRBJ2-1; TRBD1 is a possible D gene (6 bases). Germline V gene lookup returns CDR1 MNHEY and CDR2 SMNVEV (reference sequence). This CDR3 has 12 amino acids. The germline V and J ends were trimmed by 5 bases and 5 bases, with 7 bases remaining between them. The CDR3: CASSRDNNEQFF. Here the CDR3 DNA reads TGTGCCAGCAGTAGGGACAACAATGAGCAGTTCTTC.

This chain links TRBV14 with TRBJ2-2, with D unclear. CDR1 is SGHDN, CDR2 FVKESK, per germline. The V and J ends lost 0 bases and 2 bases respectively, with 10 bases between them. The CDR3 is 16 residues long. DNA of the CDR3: TGTGCCAGCAGCCAAGATCTAAACCTAAACACCGGGGAGCTGTTTTTT. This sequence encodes CASSQDLNLNTGELFF.

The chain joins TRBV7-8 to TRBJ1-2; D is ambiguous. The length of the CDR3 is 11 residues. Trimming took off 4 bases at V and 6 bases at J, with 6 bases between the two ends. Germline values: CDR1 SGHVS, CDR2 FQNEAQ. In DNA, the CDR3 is TGTGCCAGCAGCTCCTTAGATGGCTACACCTTC. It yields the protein CASSSLDGYTF. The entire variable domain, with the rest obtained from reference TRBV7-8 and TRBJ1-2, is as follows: GAGVSQSPRYKVAKRGQDVALRCDPISGHVSLFWYQQALGQGPEFLTYFQNEAQLDKSGLPSDRFFAERPEGSVSTLKIQRTQQEDSAVYLCASSSLDGYTFGSGTRLTVV.

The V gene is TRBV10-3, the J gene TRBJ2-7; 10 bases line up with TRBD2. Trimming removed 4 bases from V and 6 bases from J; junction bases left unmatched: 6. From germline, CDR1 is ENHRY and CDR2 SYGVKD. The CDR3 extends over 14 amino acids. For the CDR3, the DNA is TGTGCCATCAGTGCCCCGGGACTAGCGACCGAGCAGTACTTC. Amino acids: CAISAPGLATEQYF.

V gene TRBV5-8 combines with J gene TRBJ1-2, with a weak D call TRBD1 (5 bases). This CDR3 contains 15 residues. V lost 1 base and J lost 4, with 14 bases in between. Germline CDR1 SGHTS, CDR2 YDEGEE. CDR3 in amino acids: CASSLRAGFGYGYTF. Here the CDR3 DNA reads TGTGCCAGCAGCTTGAGGGCAGGGTTCGGCTATGGCTACACCTTC.

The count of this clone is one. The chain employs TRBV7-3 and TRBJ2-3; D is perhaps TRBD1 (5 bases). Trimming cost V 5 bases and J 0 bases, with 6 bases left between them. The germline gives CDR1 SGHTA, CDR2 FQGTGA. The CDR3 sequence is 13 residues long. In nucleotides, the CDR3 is TGTGCCAGCAGCGACAGAAGCACAGATACGCAGTATTTT. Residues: CASSDRSTDTQYF. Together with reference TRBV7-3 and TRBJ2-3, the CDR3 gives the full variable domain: GAGVSQTPSNKVTEKGKYVELRCDPISGHTALYWYRQSLGQGPEFLIYFQGTGAADDSGLPNDRFFAVRPEGSVSTLKIQRTERGDSAVYLCASSDRSTDTQYFGPGTRLTVL.

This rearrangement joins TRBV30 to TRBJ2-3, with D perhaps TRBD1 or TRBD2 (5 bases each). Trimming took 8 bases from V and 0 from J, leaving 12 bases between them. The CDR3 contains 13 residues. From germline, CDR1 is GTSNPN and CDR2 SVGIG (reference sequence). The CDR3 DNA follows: TGTGCCACCGGGACCGATAGCACAGATACGCAGTATTTT. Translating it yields CATGTDSTDTQYF. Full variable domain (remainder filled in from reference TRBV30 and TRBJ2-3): SQTIHQWPATLVQPVGSPLSLECTVEGTSNPNLYWYRQAAGRGLQLLFYSVGIGQISSEVPQNLSASRPQDRQFILSSKKLLLSDSGFYLCATGTDSTDTQYFGPGTRLTVL.

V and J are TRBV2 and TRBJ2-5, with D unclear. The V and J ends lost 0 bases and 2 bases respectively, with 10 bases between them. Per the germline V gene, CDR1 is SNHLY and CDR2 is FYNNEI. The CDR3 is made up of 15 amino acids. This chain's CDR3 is CASSEARGPQETQYF. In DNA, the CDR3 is TGTGCCAGCAGTGAAGCTCGTGGACCACAAGAGACCCAGTACTTC. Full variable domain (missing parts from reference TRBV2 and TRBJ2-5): EPEVTQTPSHQVTQMGQEVILRCVPISNHLYFYWYRQILGQKVEFLVSFYNNEISEKSEIFDDQFSVERPDGSNFTLKIRSTKLEDSAMYFCASSEARGPQETQYFGPGTRLLVL.

CDR3 sequence reads: CASSLGSSGVSYEQYF. CDR3 sequence (DNA): TGTGCCAGCAGCTTAGGGTCTAGCGGGGTCTCCTACGAGCAGTACTTC. The chain combines TRBV11-3 with TRBJ2-7, with TRBD2 matching over 9 bases. The ends lost 1 base at V and 0 bases at J; junction bases unmatched: 4. This CDR3 is built from 16 residues. Germline CDR1 reads SGHNT; CDR2 reads YENEEA.

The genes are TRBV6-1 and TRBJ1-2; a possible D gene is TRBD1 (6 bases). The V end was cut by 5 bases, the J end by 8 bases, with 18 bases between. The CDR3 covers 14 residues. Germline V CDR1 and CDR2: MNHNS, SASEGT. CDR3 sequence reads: CASSKGGQGGGYTF. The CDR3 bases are TGTGCCAGCAGTAAGGGGGGGCAGGGAGGGGGCTACACCTTC.

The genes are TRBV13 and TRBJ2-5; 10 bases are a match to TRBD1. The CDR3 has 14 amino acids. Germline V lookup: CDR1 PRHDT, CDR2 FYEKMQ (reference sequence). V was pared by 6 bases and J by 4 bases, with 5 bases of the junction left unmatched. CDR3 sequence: CASSLTGGRETQYF. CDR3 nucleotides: TGTGCCAGCAGTCTGACAGGGGGCCGAGAGACCCAGTACTTC.

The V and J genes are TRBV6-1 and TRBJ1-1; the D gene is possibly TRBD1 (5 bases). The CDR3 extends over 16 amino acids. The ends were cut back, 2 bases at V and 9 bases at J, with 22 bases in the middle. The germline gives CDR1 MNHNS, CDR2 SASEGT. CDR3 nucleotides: TGTGCCAGCAGTGAATTCCCTCGGTCGTCTCAGGGAAAAGCTTTCTTT. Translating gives CASSEFPRSSQGKAFF.

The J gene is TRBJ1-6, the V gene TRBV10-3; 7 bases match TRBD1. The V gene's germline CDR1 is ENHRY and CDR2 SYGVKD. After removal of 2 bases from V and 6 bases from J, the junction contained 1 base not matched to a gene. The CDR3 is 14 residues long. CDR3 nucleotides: TGTGCCATCAGTGAGGACAGGGTTAATTCACCCCTCCACTTT. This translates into CAISEDRVNSPLHF.

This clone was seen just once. The CDR3 is CASSSNTGAGYTEAFF. CDR3 bases: TGCGCCAGCAGCTCAAATACAGGGGCGGGGTACACTGAAGCTTTCTTT. J is TRBJ1-1 and V is TRBV5-1, with TRBD1 matching 7 bases. CDR3 length: 16 amino acids. V dropped 3 bases and J dropped 3; count of bases not matched to a gene: 11. Germline CDR1 and CDR2: SGHRS and YFSETQ.

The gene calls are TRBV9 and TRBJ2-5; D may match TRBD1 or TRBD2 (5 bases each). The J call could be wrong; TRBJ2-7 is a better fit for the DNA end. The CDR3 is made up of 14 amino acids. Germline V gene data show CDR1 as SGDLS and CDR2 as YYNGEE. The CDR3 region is CASSVGEGFYEQYF. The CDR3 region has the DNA TGTGCCAGCAGCGTAGGCGAGGGGTTCTACGAGCAGTACTTC.